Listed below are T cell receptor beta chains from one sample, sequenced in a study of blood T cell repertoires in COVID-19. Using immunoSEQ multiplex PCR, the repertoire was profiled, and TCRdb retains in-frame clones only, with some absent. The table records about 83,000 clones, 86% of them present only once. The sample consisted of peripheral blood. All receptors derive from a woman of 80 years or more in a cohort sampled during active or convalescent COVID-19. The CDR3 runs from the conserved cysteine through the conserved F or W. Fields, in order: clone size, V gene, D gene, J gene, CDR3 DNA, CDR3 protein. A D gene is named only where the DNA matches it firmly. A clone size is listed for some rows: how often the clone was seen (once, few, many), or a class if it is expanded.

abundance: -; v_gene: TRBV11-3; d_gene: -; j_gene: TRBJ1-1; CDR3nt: TGTGCCAGCAGCTTAGTACCAGGTGGAGCTTTCTTT; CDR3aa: CASSLVPGGAFF
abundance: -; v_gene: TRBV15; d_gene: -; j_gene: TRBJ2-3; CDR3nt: TGTGCCACCAGCAGAGATTGGGAGGATGCGCAGTATTTT; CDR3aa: CATSRDWEDAQYF
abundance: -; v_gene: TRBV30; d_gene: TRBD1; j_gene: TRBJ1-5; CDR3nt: TGTGCCTGGAGTCCCGGGACAGGGAATCAGCCCCAGCATTTT; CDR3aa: CAWSPGTGNQPQHF
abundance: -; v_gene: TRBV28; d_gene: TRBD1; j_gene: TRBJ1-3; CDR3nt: TGTGCCAGCAGTTTACGTGGACAGGCAGGAAACACCATATATTTT; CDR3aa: CASSLRGQAGNTIYF
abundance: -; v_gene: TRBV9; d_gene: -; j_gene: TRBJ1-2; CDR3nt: TGTGCCAGCAGCGCCCGGTTAGCCTCACCGGACTATGGCTACACCTTC; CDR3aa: CASSARLASPDYGYTF
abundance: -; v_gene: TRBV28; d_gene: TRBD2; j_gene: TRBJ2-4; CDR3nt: TGTGCCAGCAGTTTAACGGGAGGGTACGCCATTCAGTACTTC; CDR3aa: CASSLTGGYAIQYF
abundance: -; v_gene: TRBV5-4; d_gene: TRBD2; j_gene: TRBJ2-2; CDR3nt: TGTGCCAGCAGCCCGGAGGGACTAGCGGGTGGCGGGGAGCTGTTTTTT; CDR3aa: CASSPEGLAGGGELFF
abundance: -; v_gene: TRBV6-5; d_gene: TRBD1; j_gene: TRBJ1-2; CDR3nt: TGTGCCAGCAGTCGCGACGGGGGACAGGGGTATGGCTACACCTTC; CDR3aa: CASSRDGGQGYGYTF
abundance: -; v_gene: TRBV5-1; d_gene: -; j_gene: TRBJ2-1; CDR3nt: TGCGCCAGCAGCTTTGGACAGACCTACAATGAGCAGTTCTTC; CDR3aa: CASSFGQTYNEQFF
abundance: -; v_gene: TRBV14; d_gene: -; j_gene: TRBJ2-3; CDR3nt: TGTGCCAGCAGCCTATTGGGGGCGGTAGCAACAGATACGCAGTATTTT; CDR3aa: CASSLLGAVATDTQYF
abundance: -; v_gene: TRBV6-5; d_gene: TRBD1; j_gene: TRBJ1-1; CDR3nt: TGTGCCAGCAGCCTCGGACAGGGGGTGGGAGCTTTCTTT; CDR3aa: CASSLGQGVGAFF
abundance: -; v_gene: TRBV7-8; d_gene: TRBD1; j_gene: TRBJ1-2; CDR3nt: TGTGCCAGCAGCTTACAGCCCCCGTCGACAGGGTCGGGCTATGGCTACACCTTC; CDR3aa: CASSLQPPSTGSGYGYTF
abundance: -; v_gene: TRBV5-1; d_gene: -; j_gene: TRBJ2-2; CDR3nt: TGCGCCAGCAGACCAGGGTACACCGGGGAGCTGTTTTTT; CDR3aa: CASRPGYTGELFF
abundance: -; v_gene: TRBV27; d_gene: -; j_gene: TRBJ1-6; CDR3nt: TGTGCCAGCAGTCGGCAACAGGGCATCAATAATTCACCCCTCCACTTT; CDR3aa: CASSRQQGINNSPLHF
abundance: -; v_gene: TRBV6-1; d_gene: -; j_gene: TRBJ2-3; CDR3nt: TGTGCCAGCAGTGAACCCCTCCCGTATTTT; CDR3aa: CASSEPLPYF
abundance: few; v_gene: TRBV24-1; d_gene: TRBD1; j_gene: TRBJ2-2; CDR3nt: TGTGCCACCAGTGACTGGGACAGGGGAGGGACCGGGGAGCTGTTTTTT; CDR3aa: CATSDWDRGGTGELFF
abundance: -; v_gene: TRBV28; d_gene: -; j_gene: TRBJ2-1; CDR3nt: TGTGCCAGCAGTTTCCCTCGTGACAGCTCCTACAATGAGCAGTTCTTC; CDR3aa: CASSFPRDSSYNEQFF
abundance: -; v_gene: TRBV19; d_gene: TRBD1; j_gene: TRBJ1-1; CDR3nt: TGTGCCAGTAGTTCGCCGACAGGGATCGGCACTGAAGCTTTCTTT; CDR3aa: CASSSPTGIGTEAFF
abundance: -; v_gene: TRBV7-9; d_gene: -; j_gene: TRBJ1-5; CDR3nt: TGTGCCAGCAGCAAACAGGGTTTTCAGCCCCAGCATTTT; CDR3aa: CASSKQGFQPQHF
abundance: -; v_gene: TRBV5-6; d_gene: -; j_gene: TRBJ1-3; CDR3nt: TGTGCCAGCAGCCTGGGGACGGACTCATCAGGAAACACCATATATTTT; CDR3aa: CASSLGTDSSGNTIYF
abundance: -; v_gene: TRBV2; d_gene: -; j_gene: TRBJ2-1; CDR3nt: TGTGCCAGCGGCGAGGGACTTCCGGAGGAGCAGTTCTTC; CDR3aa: CASGEGLPEEQFF
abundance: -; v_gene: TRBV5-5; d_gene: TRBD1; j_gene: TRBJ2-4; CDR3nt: TGTGCCAGCAGCTGGGGGACAGGGGGACGGATTCAGTACTTC; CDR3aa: CASSWGTGGRIQYF
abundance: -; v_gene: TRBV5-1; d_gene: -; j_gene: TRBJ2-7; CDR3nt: TGCGCCAGCAGCTTGGAAGGGGCACCCTCCTACGAGCAGTACTTC; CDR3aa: CASSLEGAPSYEQYF